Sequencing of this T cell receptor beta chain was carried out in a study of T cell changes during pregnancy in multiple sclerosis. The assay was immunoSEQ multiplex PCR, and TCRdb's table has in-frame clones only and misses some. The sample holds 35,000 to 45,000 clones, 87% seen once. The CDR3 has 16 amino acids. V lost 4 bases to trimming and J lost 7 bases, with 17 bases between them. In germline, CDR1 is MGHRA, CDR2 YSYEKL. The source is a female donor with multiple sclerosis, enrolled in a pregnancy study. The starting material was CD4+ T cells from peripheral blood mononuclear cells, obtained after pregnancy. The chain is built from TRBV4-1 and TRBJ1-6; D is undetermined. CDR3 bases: TGCGCCAGCAGCCGCGACGCTTCCGGGAGCAATTCACCCCTCCACTTT. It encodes CASSRDASGSNSPLHF.